A single sample is the source of the 8 T cell receptor beta chains below, sequenced in a study of CD8+ T cells in alopecia areata (dated 2018 in TCRdb). Library preparation was by the immunoSEQ multiplex PCR assay. To provide template for TCR sequencing, every sample had RNA extracted and reverse transcribed into cDNA. TCRdb retrieved this table from immuneACCESS and kept in-frame rearrangements only. Not all clones are present; in checked studies, unresolved V genes account for under half, and no reason is known for the remainder. The sample has about 91,000 clones on record, 40% to 45% of them singletons. In total, the top ten clones hold around 0.8% of the sample. The source material was CD4+ T cells sorted from blood. These receptors originate from a human donor with alopecia areata.

The chain combines TRBV29-1 with TRBJ2-2, with 8 bases aligning to TRBD2. The CDR3 loop spans 16 amino acids. V trimming: 6 bases; J trimming: 1 base; junction bases outside the gene matches: 10. The germline gives CDR1 SQVTM, CDR2 ANQGSEA. The chain's CDR3 is CSVHTASGRNTGELFF. In DNA form, the CDR3 reads TGCAGCGTCCACACCGCCAGCGGGAGGAACACCGGGGAGCTGTTTTTT.

This clone was counted only a few times. V is TRBV29-1 and J is TRBJ2-1, with a tentative D call TRBD2 (7 bases). Germline CDR1 reads SQVTM; CDR2 reads ANQGSEA. Trimming left V 5 bases short and J 4 bases short, with 15 bases between. The length of the CDR3 is 14 residues. The CDR3 region is CSVKGGGTYNEQFF. In DNA form, the CDR3 reads TGCAGCGTTAAAGGGGGGGGTACTTACAATGAGCAGTTCTTC.

This clone was seen a handful of times. The chain has TRBV28 and TRBJ2-7, with 15 positions matching TRBD2. V shed 5 bases, J shed 8 bases, and the junction held 4 bases outside the gene matches. The CDR3 is 14 amino acids. Germline lookup yields CDR1 MDHEN and CDR2 SYDVKM. The DNA for the CDR3 is TGTGCCAGCAGTCCCGGGACTAGCGGGAGGAAGCAGTACTTC. Encoded protein: CASSPGTSGRKQYF.

CDR3 sequence reads: CASTLKETQYF. The CDR3 DNA sequence: TGCGCCAGCACCTTGAAAGAGACCCAGTACTTC. This chain links TRBV23-1 with TRBJ2-5; unclear D gene. TRBV23-1 is classed as an ORF, of uncertain function. V lost 7 bases, J lost 3 bases, and 6 bases lay in between. This CDR3 region has 11 residues.

This clone was observed a few times. The J gene is TRBJ2-5, the V gene TRBV28; 7 bases agree with TRBD2. V shed 9 bases and J 3 bases; nucleotides not matched to a gene: 13. Germline CDR1 is MDHEN and CDR2 is SYDVKM. CDR3 length equals 15 residues. The CDR3 reads CASPGRYTEKETQYF. In DNA, the CDR3 is TGTGCCAGTCCCGGGAGGTATACCGAAAAAGAGACCCAGTACTTC.

This clone was seen only a few times. The rearrangement uses TRBV10-3 and TRBJ2-5; TRBD2 agrees at 14 bases. The germline V gene encodes CDR1 ENHRY and CDR2 SYGVKD. The V gene end was trimmed by 6 bases and the J gene end by 2 bases; junction bases not matched to a gene: 5. The CDR3 length is 16 residues. CDR3 region: CAISPGTSGGQETQYF. CDR3 DNA sequence: TGTGCCATCAGCCCCGGGACTAGCGGGGGTCAAGAGACCCAGTACTTC.

The sample holds one count of this clone. The chain links TRBV30 to TRBJ2-7; D remains ambiguous. Trimming pared 1 base from V and 2 bases from J, leaving 6 bases between. Per germline, CDR1 GTSNPN and CDR2 SVGIG (reference sequence). The CDR3 contains 12 residues. The CDR3 nucleotides read TGTGCCTGGAGTGACAGTACCTACGAGCAGTACTTC. Residues: CAWSDSTYEQYF.

V is TRBV29-1 and J is TRBJ2-5; D is undetermined. V lost 4 bases and J lost 5, with 14 bases in between. This CDR3 is built from 13 residues. The germline V gene encodes CDR1 SQVTM and CDR2 ANQGSEA. In DNA form, the CDR3 reads TGCAGCGTTGGGTCGATGGCGAGGGAGACCCAGTACTTC. The encoded protein is CSVGSMARETQYF.